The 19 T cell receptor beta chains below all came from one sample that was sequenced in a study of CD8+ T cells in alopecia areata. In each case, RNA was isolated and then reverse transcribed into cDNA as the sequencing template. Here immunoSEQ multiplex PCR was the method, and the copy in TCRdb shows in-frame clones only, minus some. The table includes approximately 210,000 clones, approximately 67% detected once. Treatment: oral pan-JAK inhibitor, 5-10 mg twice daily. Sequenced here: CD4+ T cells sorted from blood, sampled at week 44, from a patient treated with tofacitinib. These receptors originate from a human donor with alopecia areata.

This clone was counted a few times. CDR3 coding DNA: TGCGCCAGCAGCTTGGGGGCAAACACCGGGGAGCTGTTTTTT. This codes for CASSLGANTGELFF. The V and J genes are TRBV5-1 and TRBJ2-2; D remains ambiguous. Trimming pared 0 bases from V and 2 bases from J, leaving 5 bases between. The CDR3 consists of 14 residues. Germline V CDR1 and CDR2: SGHRS, YFSETQ.

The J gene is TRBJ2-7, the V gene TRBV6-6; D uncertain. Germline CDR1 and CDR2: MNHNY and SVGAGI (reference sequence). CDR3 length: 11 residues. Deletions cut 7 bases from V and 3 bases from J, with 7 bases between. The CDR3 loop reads CASTSIYEQYF. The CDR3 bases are TGTGCCAGCACTTCCATCTACGAGCAGTACTTC.

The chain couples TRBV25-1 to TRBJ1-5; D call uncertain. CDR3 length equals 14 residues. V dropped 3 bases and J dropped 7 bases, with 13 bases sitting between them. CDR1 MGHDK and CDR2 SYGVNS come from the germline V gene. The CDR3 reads CASSDEAARQPQHF. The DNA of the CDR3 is TGTGCCAGCAGTGATGAGGCAGCTCGGCAGCCCCAGCATTTT.

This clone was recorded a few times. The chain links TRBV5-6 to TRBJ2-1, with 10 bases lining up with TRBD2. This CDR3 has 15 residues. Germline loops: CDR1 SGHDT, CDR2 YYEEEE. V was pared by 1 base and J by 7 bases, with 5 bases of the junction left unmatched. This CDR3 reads CASSLTSGVWNEQFF. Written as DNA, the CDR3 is TGTGCCAGCAGCTTGACTAGCGGGGTGTGGAATGAGCAGTTCTTC.

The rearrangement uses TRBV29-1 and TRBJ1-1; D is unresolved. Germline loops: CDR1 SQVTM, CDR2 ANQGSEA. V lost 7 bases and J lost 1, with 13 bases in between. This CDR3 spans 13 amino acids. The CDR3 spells CSARGLGNTEAFF. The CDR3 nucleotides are TGCAGCGCCCGAGGTCTCGGGAACACTGAAGCTTTCTTT.

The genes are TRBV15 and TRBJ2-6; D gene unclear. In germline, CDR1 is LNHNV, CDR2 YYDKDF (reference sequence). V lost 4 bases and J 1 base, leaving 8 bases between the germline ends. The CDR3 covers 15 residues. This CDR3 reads CATSNGGSGANVLTF. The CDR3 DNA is TGTGCCACCAGCAATGGTGGATCTGGGGCCAACGTCCTGACTTTC.

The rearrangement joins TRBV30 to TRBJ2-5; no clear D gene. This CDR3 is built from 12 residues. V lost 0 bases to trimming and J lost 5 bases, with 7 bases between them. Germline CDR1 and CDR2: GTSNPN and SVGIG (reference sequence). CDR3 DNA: TGTGCCTGGAGTGTACATGGGGAGACCCAGTACTTC. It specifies CAWSVHGETQYF.

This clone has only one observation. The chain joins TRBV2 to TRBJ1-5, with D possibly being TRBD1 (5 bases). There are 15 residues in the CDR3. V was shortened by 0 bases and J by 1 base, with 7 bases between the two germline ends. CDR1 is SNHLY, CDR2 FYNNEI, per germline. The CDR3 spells CASSEAGRSNQPQHF. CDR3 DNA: TGTGCCAGCAGTGAAGCGGGACGGAGCAATCAGCCCCAGCATTTT.

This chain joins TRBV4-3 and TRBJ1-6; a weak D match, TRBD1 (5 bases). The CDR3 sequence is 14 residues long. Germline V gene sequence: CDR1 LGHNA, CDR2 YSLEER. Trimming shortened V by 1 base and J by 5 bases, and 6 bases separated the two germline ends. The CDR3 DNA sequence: TGCGCCAGCAGCCAAGGGGGCAATAATTCACCCCTCCACTTT. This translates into CASSQGGNNSPLHF.

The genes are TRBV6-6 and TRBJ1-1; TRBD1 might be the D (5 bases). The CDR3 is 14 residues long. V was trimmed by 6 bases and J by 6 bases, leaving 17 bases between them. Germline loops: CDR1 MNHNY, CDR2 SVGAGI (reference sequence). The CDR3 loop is CASRTSGVRAEAFF. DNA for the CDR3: TGTGCCAGCAGGACTTCGGGGGTACGAGCTGAAGCTTTCTTT.

The CDR3 is CAWSVVHEQYF. The CDR3 coding sequence is TGTGCCTGGAGTGTAGTACACGAGCAGTACTTC. The rearrangement joins TRBV30 to TRBJ2-7; unclear D gene. V was clipped by 0 bases and J by 5 bases, with 5 bases between them. Germline V gene sequence: CDR1 GTSNPN, CDR2 SVGIG (reference sequence). The CDR3 consists of 11 residues.

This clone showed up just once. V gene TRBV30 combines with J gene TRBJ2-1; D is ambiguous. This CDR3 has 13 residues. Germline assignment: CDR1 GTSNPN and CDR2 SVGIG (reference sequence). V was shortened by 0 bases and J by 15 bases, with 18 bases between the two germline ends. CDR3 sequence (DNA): TGTGCCTGGAGTGTAACCCCGGACGGTGGTGCGTTCTTC. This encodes CAWSVTPDGGAFF.

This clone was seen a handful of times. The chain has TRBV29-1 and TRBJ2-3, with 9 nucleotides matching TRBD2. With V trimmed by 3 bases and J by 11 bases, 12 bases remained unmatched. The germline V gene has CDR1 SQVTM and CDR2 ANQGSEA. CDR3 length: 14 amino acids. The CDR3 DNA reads TGCAGCGTTGAGTATAGCGGGGGATTTTATATGCAGTATTTT. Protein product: CSVEYSGGFYMQYF.

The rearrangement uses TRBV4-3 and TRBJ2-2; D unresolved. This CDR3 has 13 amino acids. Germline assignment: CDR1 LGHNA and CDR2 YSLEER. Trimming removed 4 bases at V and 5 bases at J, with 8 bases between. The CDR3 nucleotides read TGCGCCAGCAGCCGGACGGTTACCGGGGAGCTGTTTTTT. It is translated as CASSRTVTGELFF.

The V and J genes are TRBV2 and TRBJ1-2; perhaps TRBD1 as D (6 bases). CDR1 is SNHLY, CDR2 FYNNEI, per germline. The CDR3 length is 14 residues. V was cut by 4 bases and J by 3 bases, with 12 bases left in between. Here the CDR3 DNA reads TGTGCCAGCAGTGCGAGGACAGATGACTATGGCTACACCTTC. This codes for CASSARTDDYGYTF.

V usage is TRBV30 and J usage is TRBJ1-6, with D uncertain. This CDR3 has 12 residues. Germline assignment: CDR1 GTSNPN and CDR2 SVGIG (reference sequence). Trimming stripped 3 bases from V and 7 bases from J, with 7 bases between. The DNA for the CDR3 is TGTGCCTGGAGGGCTCGGAATTCACCCCTCCACTTT. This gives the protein CAWRARNSPLHF.

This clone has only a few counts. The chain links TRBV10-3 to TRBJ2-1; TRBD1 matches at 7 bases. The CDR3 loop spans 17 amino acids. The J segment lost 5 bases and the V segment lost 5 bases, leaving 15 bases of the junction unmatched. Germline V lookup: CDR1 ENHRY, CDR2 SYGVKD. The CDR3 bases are TGTGCCATCAGTTCTAGACAGGGTCTTAGAGGCGACAATGAGCAGTTCTTC. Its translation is CAISSRQGLRGDNEQFF.

CDR3 loop: CSVFTDTQYF. CDR3 in DNA: TGCAGCGTCTTCACAGATACGCAGTATTTT. V is TRBV29-1 and J is TRBJ2-3; D gene unclear. V lost 6 bases and J lost 2, with 3 bases in between. CDR1 is SQVTM and CDR2 is ANQGSEA in the germline V gene. The CDR3 is 10 amino acids.

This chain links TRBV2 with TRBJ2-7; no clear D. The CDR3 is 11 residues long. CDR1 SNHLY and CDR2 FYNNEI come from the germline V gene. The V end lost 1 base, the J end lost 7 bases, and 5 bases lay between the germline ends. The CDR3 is CASSEGREQYF. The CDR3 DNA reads TGTGCCAGCAGTGAAGGGCGGGAGCAGTACTTC.